This record concerns one T cell receptor (beta chain) sequence. Its specificity is not known. The data derive from a study of OX40 agonist ivuxolimab in advanced cancers. About the study: Of the patients, three showed partial responses, one with hepatocellular carcinoma and two with cutaneous melanoma.

General observations from the study: Among the least clonally expanded were partial responders at 0.1-3.0 mg/kg. At 0.1 to 3.0 mg/kg, CD4+ and CD8+ blood T cells expanded clonally by week 6. Some nonresponders additionally presented with little normalized T-cell clonal expansion.

CDR3 length equals 12 residues. With 4 bases clipped from V and 4 bases from J, the junction kept 0 bases outside the gene matches. Germline-derived CDR1 and CDR2 are MGHRA and YSYEKL. The protocol was immunoSEQ multiplex PCR, while the TCRdb copy is restricted to in-frame clones and leaves out a portion. The sample yields 35,000 to 45,000 clones, around 90% seen once. This clonotype was obtained from an adult with an advanced solid tumor such as melanoma, head and neck, liver or kidney cancer. The specimen was CD4+ or CD8+ T cells sorted from blood, collected in a trial of the OX40 agonist ivuxolimab. The V gene is TRBV4-1, the J gene TRBJ1-1, with 7 positions matching TRBD1. The CDR3 here is CASSPGGTEAFF. The DNA of the CDR3 is TGCGCCAGCAGCCCAGGGGGCACTGAAGCTTTCTTT.